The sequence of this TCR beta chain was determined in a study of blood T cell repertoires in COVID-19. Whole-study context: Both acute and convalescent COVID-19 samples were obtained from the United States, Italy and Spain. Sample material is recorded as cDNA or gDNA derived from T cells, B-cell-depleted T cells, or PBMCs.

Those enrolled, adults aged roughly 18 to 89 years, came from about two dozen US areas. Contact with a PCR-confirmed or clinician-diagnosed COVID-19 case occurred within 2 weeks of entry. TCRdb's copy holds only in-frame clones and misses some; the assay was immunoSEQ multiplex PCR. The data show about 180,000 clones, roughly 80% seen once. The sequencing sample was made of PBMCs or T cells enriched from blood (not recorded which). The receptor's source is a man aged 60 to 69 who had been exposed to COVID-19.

CDR3 amino acids: CAITSDSGNTIYF. In nucleotides, the CDR3 is TGTGCCATCACGTCAGACTCTGGAAACACCATATATTTT. The chain is built from TRBV10-3 and TRBJ1-3; D is ambiguous. Trimming left V 7 bases short and J 0 bases short, with 7 bases between. Germline lookup yields CDR1 ENHRY and CDR2 SYGVKD. The CDR3 is made up of 13 amino acids.